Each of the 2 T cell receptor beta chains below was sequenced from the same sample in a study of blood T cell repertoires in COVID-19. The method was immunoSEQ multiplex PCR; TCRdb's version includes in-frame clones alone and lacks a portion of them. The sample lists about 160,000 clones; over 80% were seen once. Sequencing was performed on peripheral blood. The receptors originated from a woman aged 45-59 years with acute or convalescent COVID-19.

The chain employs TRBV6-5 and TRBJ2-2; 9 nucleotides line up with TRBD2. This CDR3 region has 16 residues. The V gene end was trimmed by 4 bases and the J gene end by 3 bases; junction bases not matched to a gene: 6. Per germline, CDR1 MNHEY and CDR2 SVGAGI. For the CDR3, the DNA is TGTGCCAGCAGTTCGTGGACTAGCGAGGACACCGGGGAGCTGTTTTTT. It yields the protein CASSSWTSEDTGELFF.

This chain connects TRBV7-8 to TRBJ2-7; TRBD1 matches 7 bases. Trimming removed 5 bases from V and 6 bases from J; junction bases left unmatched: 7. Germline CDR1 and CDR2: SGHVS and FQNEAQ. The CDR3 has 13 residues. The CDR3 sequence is CASSRDRASEQYF. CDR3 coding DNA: TGTGCCAGCAGCCGTGACAGGGCCAGCGAGCAGTACTTC.